The next 30 T cell receptor beta chains were all read from a single sample in a study of T-cell memory formation after mild COVID-19. TCRdb called the 5' RACE reads again in MiXCR, with one record for every CDR3 protein. The repertoire holds some 250,000 distinct CDR3 sequences, with roughly 18% as singletons. The sample comprised PBMCs or a T cell subset sorted from them (not recorded which). The receptors were gathered from a man aged 18 to 35 who had mild COVID-19 (a few samples of this study predate the infection). Cell type and time point are not known.

This clonotype showed up just a few times. The chain links TRBV28 to TRBJ2-3; unclear D gene. V lost 7 bases to trimming and J lost 3 bases, with 11 bases between them. Germline assignment: CDR1 MDHEN and CDR2 SYDVKM. The CDR3 covers 13 residues. CDR3 coding DNA: TGTGCCAGCATCCCCCCTGGGACAGATACGCAGTATTTT. The encoded protein is CASIPPGTDTQYF.

This clonotype was found a few times. The chain is built from TRBV4-2 and TRBJ2-3; 11 nucleotides agree with TRBD1. The J segment lost 4 bases and the V segment lost 3 bases, leaving 3 bases of the junction unmatched. Germline loops: CDR1 LGHNA, CDR2 YNFKEQ. The CDR3 has 15 residues. CDR3 DNA sequence: TGTGCCAGCAGCCACCCGGGACAGGGGGCAGATACGCAGTATTTT. Amino acid sequence: CASSHPGQGADTQYF.

CDR3 DNA sequence: TGTGCCAGCAGTACTTATAATTCACCCCTCCACTTT. It specifies CASSTYNSPLHF. The chain carries TRBV6-5 and TRBJ1-6; D unresolved. The CDR3 loop spans 12 amino acids. V was cut by 5 bases and J by 4 bases, with 3 bases left in between. CDR1 is MNHEY, CDR2 SVGAGI, per germline.

The sample holds a few counts of this clonotype. This rearrangement joins TRBV5-1 to TRBJ2-7; TRBD1 might be the D (5 bases). The CDR3 totals 16 residues. Germline CDR1 and CDR2: SGHRS and YFSETQ. V shed 0 bases and J shed 3 bases, with 16 bases lying between them. The CDR3 nucleotides read TGCGCCAGCAGCTTGGGTATTAGGGGCAGGAACTACGAGCAGTACTTC. Amino acid sequence: CASSLGIRGRNYEQYF.

The rearrangement uses TRBV6-1 and TRBJ1-1, with D possibly matching TRBD1 (5 bases). CDR1 and CDR2 from the germline V gene are MNHNS and SASEGT. V was shortened by 1 base and J by 5 bases, with 8 bases between the two germline ends. The CDR3 runs to 13 residues. CDR3 nucleotides: TGTGCCAGCAGTGAAGTCAGGGCTACTGAAGCTTTCTTT. Translation: CASSEVRATEAFF.

This sequence joins TRBV6-5 and TRBJ2-1; 11 bases agree with TRBD2. This CDR3 contains 18 residues. Germline CDR1 and CDR2: MNHEY and SVGAGI. Trimming removed 7 bases from V and 8 bases from J; junction bases left unmatched: 19. The CDR3 sequence: CASTAGGTSGPPVHEQFF. CDR3 DNA sequence: TGTGCCAGCACCGCAGGCGGGACTAGCGGACCTCCCGTGCATGAGCAGTTCTTC.

This clonotype has only a few counts. The chain carries TRBV11-2 and TRBJ1-1; D possibly corresponds to TRBD1 (6 bases). The ends were cut back, 6 bases at V and 4 bases at J, with 12 bases in the middle. Per the germline V gene, CDR1 is SGHAT and CDR2 is FQNNGV. The CDR3 is 13 residues long. The chain's CDR3 is CASREQGFTEAFF. In nucleotides, the CDR3 is TGTGCCAGCAGAGAACAGGGCTTCACTGAAGCTTTCTTT.

The table lists this clonotype with a few counts. The chain joins TRBV20-1 to TRBJ2-1; D is perhaps TRBD2 (5 bases). Per the germline V gene, CDR1 is DFQATT and CDR2 is SNEGSKA (reference sequence). Deletions cut 1 base from V and 1 base from J, with 8 bases between. The CDR3 covers 14 residues. CDR3 sequence: CSARAGNSYNEQFF. Written as DNA, the CDR3 is TGCAGTGCTAGAGCGGGGAATTCCTACAATGAGCAGTTCTTC.

In DNA form, the CDR3 reads TGTGCCAGCAGCGAGGGGACGAACACTGAAGCTTTCTTT. This sequence encodes CASSEGTNTEAFF. This rearrangement joins TRBV7-2 to TRBJ1-1; D may be TRBD1 (5 bases). V was pared by 5 bases and J by 1 base, with 8 bases between. The CDR3 sequence is 13 residues long. Germline V lookup: CDR1 SGHTA, CDR2 FQGNSA.

This clonotype was found many times. The gene calls are TRBV10-2 and TRBJ2-3; 8 bases fit TRBD2. Germline CDR1 and CDR2: WSHSY and SAAADI. V dropped 9 bases and J dropped 2; count of bases not matched to a gene: 7. The CDR3 loop spans 14 amino acids. DNA for the CDR3: TGCGCCAGTAAAGAGCGGGGGAACACAGATACGCAGTATTTT. Its protein product is CASKERGNTDTQYF.

This clonotype has a handful of counts. The V gene is TRBV28, the J gene TRBJ1-2, with D possibly being TRBD1 (6 bases). Deletions cut 6 bases from V and 4 bases from J, with 18 bases between. This CDR3 is built from 15 residues. In germline, CDR1 is MDHEN, CDR2 SYDVKM. The CDR3 DNA reads as TGTGCCAGCAGCCCAATCCTAGCGACAGGCTATGGCTACACCTTC. This gives the protein CASSPILATGYGYTF.

This clonotype has just a few counts. The chain uses TRBV7-2 and TRBJ1-6, with unresolved D. This CDR3 contains 19 residues. V dropped 0 bases and J dropped 7 bases, with 22 bases sitting between them. Germline V gives CDR1 SGHTA, CDR2 FQGNSA. The CDR3 here is CASSLAPSPRLILNSPLHF. CDR3 DNA sequence: TGTGCCAGCAGCTTAGCGCCTTCACCCCGCCTTATACTCAATTCACCCCTCCACTTT.

The gene calls are TRBV12-3 or TRBV12-4 and TRBJ2-7; 7 nucleotides match TRBD2. The CDR3 totals 14 residues. V was clipped by 5 bases and J by 3 bases; unmatched bases: 7. The CDR3 DNA reads as TGTGCCAGCAGTAAAGCGGGGCTATTCTACGAGCAGTACTTC. This sequence encodes CASSKAGLFYEQYF.

This clonotype was counted at least ten times. The chain combines TRBV5-1 with TRBJ2-3, with D maybe TRBD2 (5 bases). The CDR3 spans 14 residues. Per the germline V gene, CDR1 is SGHRS and CDR2 is YFSETQ. Trimming shortened V by 0 bases and J by 2 bases, and 7 bases separated the two germline ends. This chain's CDR3 is CASSLVSDTDTQYF. The CDR3, as DNA: TGCGCCAGCAGCTTGGTTAGCGACACAGATACGCAGTATTTT.

This clonotype appeared a few times. The V gene is TRBV12-3 or TRBV12-4, the J gene TRBJ1-2, with D hard to call. The CDR3 extends over 15 amino acids. The V gene lost 6 bases and the J gene lost 0 bases, with 14 bases spanning the gap. The CDR3 DNA follows: TGTGCCAGCAGCACCCGGTGGCAGACTAACTATGGCTACACCTTC. Translation: CASSTRWQTNYGYTF.

This clonotype was seen a handful of times. The J gene is TRBJ2-7, the V gene TRBV5-1; D is undetermined. Trimming shortened V by 4 bases and J by 0 bases, and 14 bases separated the two germline ends. The CDR3 length is 15 residues. Germline CDR1 and CDR2: SGHRS and YFSETQ. CDR3 in amino acids: CASSLLPDASYEQYF. CDR3 nucleotide sequence: TGCGCCAGCAGCCTATTGCCGGACGCCTCCTACGAGCAGTACTTC. Using reference TRBV5-1 and TRBJ2-7 for the parts outside the CDR3, the full variable domain is KAGVTQTPRYLIKTRGQQVTLSCSPISGHRSVSWYQQTPGQGLQFLFEYFSETQRNKGNFPGRFSGRQFSNSRSEMNVSTLELGDSALYLCASSLLPDASYEQYFGPGTRLTVT.

This clonotype came up many times. This chain connects TRBV7-2 to TRBJ2-5; D gene unclear. V lost 5 bases to trimming and J lost 3 bases, with 4 bases between them. Germline CDR1 SGHTA, CDR2 FQGNSA. The CDR3 totals 11 residues. Here the CDR3 reads CASSPKETQYF. CDR3 nucleotides: TGTGCCAGCAGCCCTAAAGAGACCCAGTACTTC.

This clonotype was observed at least ten times. J is TRBJ2-1 and V is TRBV7-8; no clear D. Germline V gene lookup returns CDR1 SGHVS and CDR2 FQNEAQ. The CDR3 consists of 12 residues. V was cut by 4 bases and J by 5 bases, with 6 bases left in between. CDR3 amino acids: CASSSFNNEQFF. The CDR3 coding sequence is TGTGCCAGCAGCTCCTTTAACAATGAGCAGTTCTTC.

This rearrangement joins TRBV4-2 to TRBJ2-2; perhaps D is TRBD1 or TRBD2 (5 bases each). CDR3 size: 18 residues. Germline V lookup: CDR1 LGHNA, CDR2 YNFKEQ. V lost 0 bases and J 2 bases, leaving 16 bases between the germline ends. This CDR3 reads CASSQDLSRELNTGELFF. DNA for the CDR3: TGTGCCAGCAGCCAAGATCTAAGCAGGGAGCTAAACACCGGGGAGCTGTTTTTT.

This clonotype was seen more than once but under ten times. The chain uses TRBV7-6 and TRBJ2-3; D possibly uses TRBD1 or TRBD2 (5 bases each). The germline gives CDR1 SGHVS, CDR2 FNYEAQ. V lost 5 bases and J 4 bases, leaving 25 bases between the germline ends. The CDR3 is 18 residues long. The CDR3 reads CASSKLSGRGRESDTQYF. The CDR3 bases are TGTGCCAGCAGCAAACTGTCCGGTCGGGGCAGAGAGTCAGATACGCAGTATTTT.

There are a few counts of this clonotype. The chain joins TRBV7-2 to TRBJ1-1; D not certain. This CDR3 is built from 14 residues. CDR1 SGHTA and CDR2 FQGNSA come from the germline V gene. V was clipped by 1 base and J by 1 base, with 7 bases between them. CDR3 coding DNA: TGTGCCAGCAGCTTAGTCGCAAAGAACACTGAAGCTTTCTTT. Amino acid sequence: CASSLVAKNTEAFF.

The table lists this clonotype with a few counts. The rearrangement joins TRBV7-8 to TRBJ2-3; 8 bases map to TRBD1. The CDR3 loop spans 15 amino acids. Germline CDR1 reads SGHVS; CDR2 reads FQNEAQ. Trimming removed 5 bases from V and 4 bases from J; junction bases left unmatched: 8. CDR3 DNA: TGTGCCAGCAGCCCACGGACAGGGTTGGCAGATACGCAGTATTTT. Translation gives CASSPRTGLADTQYF. The full variable domain, rest sourced from reference TRBV7-8 and TRBJ2-3, is GAGVSQSPRYKVAKRGQDVALRCDPISGHVSLFWYQQALGQGPEFLTYFQNEAQLDKSGLPSDRFFAERPEGSVSTLKIQRTQQEDSAVYLCASSPRTGLADTQYFGPGTRLTVL.

This clonotype was counted a few times. The V gene is TRBV7-9, the J gene TRBJ1-1; D uncertain. Per germline, CDR1 SEHNR and CDR2 FQNEAQ (reference sequence). V was cut by 3 bases and J by 1 base, with 9 bases left in between. This CDR3 contains 14 residues. CDR3 in amino acids: CASSFPERNTEAFF. The CDR3 coding sequence is TGTGCCAGCAGCTTCCCTGAGAGGAACACTGAAGCTTTCTTT.

The chain joins TRBV9 to TRBJ1-1; D is undetermined. The V and J ends lost 2 bases and 11 bases respectively, with 16 bases between them. This CDR3 has 13 residues. The germline gives CDR1 SGDLS, CDR2 YYNGEE. The CDR3 DNA reads as TGTGCCAGCAGCGTCAATTCCCGGCCTCCCGCTTTCTTT. Its protein product is CASSVNSRPPAFF. The full variable domain, completed using reference TRBV9 and TRBJ1-1, is DSGVTQTPKHLITATGQRVTLRCSPRSGDLSVYWYQQSLDQGLQFLIQYYNGEERAKGNILERFSAQQFPDLHSELNLSSLELGDSALYFCASSVNSRPPAFFGQGTRLTVV.

This rearrangement joins TRBV20-1 to TRBJ1-5; no clear D. The CDR3 is made up of 12 amino acids. Deletions cut 3 bases from V and 7 bases from J, with 10 bases between. Germline V gene data show CDR1 as DFQATT and CDR2 as SNEGSKA (reference sequence). Here the CDR3 reads CSASPIHQPQHF. The DNA for the CDR3 is TGCAGTGCTAGTCCGATTCACCAGCCCCAGCATTTT.

The chain has TRBV7-2 and TRBJ1-2; D is possibly TRBD1 (6 bases). V lost 5 bases to trimming and J lost 13 bases, with 23 bases between them. Germline loops: CDR1 SGHTA, CDR2 FQGNSA. This CDR3 has 14 amino acids. The DNA of the CDR3 is TGTGCCAGCAGCGGTTGGGACAAAAGGGTCAGGTGCACCTTC. Its translation is CASSGWDKRVRCTF. The full variable domain, in which reference TRBV7-2 and TRBJ1-2 provide the parts outside the CDR3, is GAGVSQSPSNKVTEKGKDVELRCDPISGHTALYWYRQSLGQGLEFLIYFQGNSAPDKSGLPSDRFSAERTGGSVSTLTIQRTQQEDSAVYLCASSGWDKRVRCTFGSGTRLTVV.

This clonotype was seen a handful of times. This chain uses TRBV5-1 with TRBJ2-3, with D perhaps TRBD1 (5 bases). The CDR3 length is 14 residues. Trimming shortened V by 7 bases and J by 1 base, and 13 bases separated the two germline ends. The germline V gene has CDR1 SGHRS and CDR2 YFSETQ. The CDR3 is CASSDRYGTDTQYF. The CDR3 bases are TGCGCCAGCTCAGACAGATACGGCACAGATACGCAGTATTTT. The full variable domain, in which reference TRBV5-1 and TRBJ2-3 provide the parts outside the CDR3, is KAGVTQTPRYLIKTRGQQVTLSCSPISGHRSVSWYQQTPGQGLQFLFEYFSETQRNKGNFPGRFSGRQFSNSRSEMNVSTLELGDSALYLCASSDRYGTDTQYFGPGTRLTVL.

This clonotype was seen many times. The CDR3 nucleotides read TGTGCCAGCAGCCCGGGGTTCAACAATGAGCAGTTCTTC. It codes for CASSPGFNNEQFF. This chain connects TRBV12-3 or TRBV12-4 to TRBJ2-1; D might be TRBD2 (5 bases). V dropped 6 bases and J dropped 5 bases, with 11 bases sitting between them. The CDR3 contains 13 residues.

A single count supports this clonotype. CDR3 sequence: CASTLGGRGSNEKLFF. In DNA form, the CDR3 reads TGTGCCAGCACCCTCGGCGGGAGGGGCTCTAATGAAAAACTGTTTTTT. The chain carries TRBV7-9 and TRBJ1-4, with a tentative D call TRBD1 (5 bases). The CDR3 is 16 residues long. Per the germline V gene, CDR1 is SEHNR and CDR2 is FQNEAQ (reference sequence). Trimming removed 7 bases from V and 3 bases from J, with 18 bases in between.

The table lists this clonotype with many counts. The genes are TRBV24-1 and TRBJ1-2; TRBD1 is a possible D gene (6 bases). In germline, CDR1 is KGHDR, CDR2 SFDVKD. V lost 7 bases and J 8 bases, leaving 16 bases between the germline ends. CDR3 size: 13 residues. DNA for the CDR3: TGTGCCACCAGGGATCCAGGGGAGGGAGGCTACACCTTC. Its protein is CATRDPGEGGYTF.